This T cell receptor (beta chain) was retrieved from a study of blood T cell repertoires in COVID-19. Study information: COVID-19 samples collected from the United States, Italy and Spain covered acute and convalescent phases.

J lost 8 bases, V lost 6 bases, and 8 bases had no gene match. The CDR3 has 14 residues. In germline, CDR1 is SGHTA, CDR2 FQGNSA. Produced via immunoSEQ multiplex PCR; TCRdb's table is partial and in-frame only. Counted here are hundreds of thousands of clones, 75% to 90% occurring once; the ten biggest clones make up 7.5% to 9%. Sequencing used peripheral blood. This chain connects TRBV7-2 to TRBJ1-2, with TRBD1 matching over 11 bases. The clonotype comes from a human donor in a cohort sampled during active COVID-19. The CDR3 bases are TGTGCCAGCAGTCAGCCGGGACAGGGGGGAGGCTACACCTTC. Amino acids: CASSQPGQGGGYTF.